The 17 T cell receptor beta chains reported below all come from one sample, sequenced in a study of blood T cell repertoires in COVID-19. The method was immunoSEQ multiplex PCR; TCRdb's version includes in-frame clones alone and lacks a portion of them. Here the sample spans a few hundred thousand clones, over 75% being singletons. Sequences were obtained from peripheral blood. Receptors originate from a woman aged 70-85 years with acute or convalescent COVID-19.

This sequence joins TRBV7-9 and TRBJ1-2, with 7 bases that match TRBD1. With 5 bases clipped from V and 8 bases from J, the junction kept 11 bases outside the gene matches. CDR1 is SEHNR and CDR2 is FQNEAQ in the germline V gene (reference sequence). The CDR3 is 14 residues long. CDR3 protein: CASSPSGGLGGYTF. The CDR3 DNA follows: TGTGCCAGCAGCCCCTCAGGGGGATTAGGCGGCTACACCTTC.

Many counts were recorded for this clone. The chain employs TRBV7-6 and TRBJ2-1; D possibly corresponds to TRBD2 (6 bases). The CDR3 is 15 amino acids. Trimming took off 5 bases at V and 7 bases at J, with 18 bases between the two ends. From germline, CDR1 is SGHVS and CDR2 FNYEAQ. CDR3 in amino acids: CASSPRDSAPNEQFF. In DNA, the CDR3 is TGTGCCAGCAGCCCCCGGGACTCAGCCCCTAATGAGCAGTTCTTC.

A remark on this clone: Other nucleotide sequences in the sample specify the same CDR3. The chain links TRBV11-2 to TRBJ2-3; no clear D gene. The CDR3 covers 12 residues. The V end lost 4 bases, the J end lost 2 bases, and 4 bases lay between the germline ends. Germline CDR1 SGHAT, CDR2 FQNNGV. The CDR3 loop is CASSSSTDTQYF. DNA of the CDR3: TGTGCCAGCAGCTCGTCCACAGATACGCAGTATTTT.

The genes are TRBV18 and TRBJ2-7; maybe TRBD2 (5 bases). Germline V lookup: CDR1 KGHSH, CDR2 LQKENI. V lost 3 bases and J 0 bases, leaving 12 bases between the germline ends. The CDR3 loop spans 15 amino acids. The CDR3 protein is CASSPEGVGSYEQYF. CDR3 in DNA: TGTGCCAGCTCACCCGAGGGCGTCGGCTCCTACGAGCAGTACTTC.

This clone was picked up a small number of times. The chain's CDR3 is CASSKGAKGYEQYF. The CDR3 DNA reads TGCGCCAGCAGTAAGGGGGCGAAGGGCTACGAGCAGTACTTC. The chain joins TRBV10-2 to TRBJ2-7; 7 bases align to TRBD1. V gave up 5 bases and J gave up 3 bases; unmatched junction bases: 7. This CDR3 has 14 residues. Germline CDR1 and CDR2: WSHSY and SAAADI.

The rearrangement uses TRBV5-1 and TRBJ2-1; 8 bases line up with TRBD2. Germline values: CDR1 SGHRS, CDR2 YFSETQ. V was clipped by 0 bases and J by 5 bases; unmatched bases: 4. This CDR3 contains 15 residues. Here the CDR3 reads CASSLVAGQDNEQFF. The CDR3 DNA reads as TGCGCCAGCAGCTTGGTAGCGGGGCAAGACAATGAGCAGTTCTTC. The complete variable domain, with remaining parts taken from reference TRBV5-1 and TRBJ2-1, reads KAGVTQTPRYLIKTRGQQVTLSCSPISGHRSVSWYQQTPGQGLQFLFEYFSETQRNKGNFPGRFSGRQFSNSRSEMNVSTLELGDSALYLCASSLVAGQDNEQFFGPGTRLTVL.

The gene calls are TRBV7-9 and TRBJ2-1, with 11 bases that match TRBD1. J gave up 7 bases and V 5 bases, and 7 bases lay outside the gene matches. The germline CDR1 and CDR2 sequences are SEHNR and FQNEAQ (reference sequence). The CDR3 is made up of 15 amino acids. The CDR3 loop reads CASSRGQGASNEQFF. DNA for the CDR3: TGTGCCAGCAGCCGAGGACAGGGGGCTTCAAATGAGCAGTTCTTC.

The chain is built from TRBV5-1 and TRBJ1-2; D is possibly TRBD1 (6 bases). From germline, CDR1 is SGHRS and CDR2 YFSETQ. This CDR3 has 14 amino acids. V lost 0 bases, J lost 10 bases, and 16 bases lay in between. CDR3 sequence reads: CASSLAGQGSVYTF. CDR3 nucleotide sequence: TGCGCCAGCAGCTTGGCCGGGCAGGGGTCGGTCTACACCTTC.

The genes are TRBV5-1 and TRBJ2-1, with TRBD1 identical over 7 bases. The CDR3 runs 16 residues. With 4 bases clipped from V and 4 bases from J, the junction kept 11 bases outside the gene matches. Per germline, CDR1 SGHRS and CDR2 YFSETQ. The CDR3 bases are TGCGCCAGCAGCCGCCGGGACAGATTCAATTACAATGAGCAGTTCTTC. Protein: CASSRRDRFNYNEQFF.

J is TRBJ1-6 and V is TRBV19; 8 bases agree with TRBD1. After removal of 9 bases from V and 8 bases from J, the junction contained 6 bases not matched to a gene. The germline gives CDR1 LNHDA, CDR2 SQIVND (reference sequence). The length of the CDR3 is 13 residues. CDR3 coding DNA: TGTGCCAGCTCGGACAGGGAATATTCACCCCTCCACTTT. Translation: CASSDREYSPLHF.

J is TRBJ1-2 and V is TRBV6-1; a possible D gene is TRBD1 (6 bases). Per the germline V gene, CDR1 is MNHNS and CDR2 is SASEGT. V lost 5 bases, J lost 8 bases, and 18 bases lay in between. CDR3 length: 14 residues. CDR3 loop: CASSLDSRRGGYTF. The CDR3 DNA follows: TGTGCCAGCAGTTTGGACAGCCGGCGCGGAGGCTACACCTTC.

The gene calls are TRBV19 and TRBJ1-6; 7 bases map to TRBD1. Trimming cost V 3 bases and J 8 bases; bases outside gene matches: 4. CDR1 is LNHDA, CDR2 SQIVND, per germline (reference sequence). The CDR3 length is 14 residues. The CDR3 is CASSMGQRDSPLHF. The CDR3 coding sequence is TGTGCCAGTAGTATGGGACAGAGAGATTCACCCCTCCACTTT.

V gene TRBV6-1 combines with J gene TRBJ1-5; D remains unclear. From germline, CDR1 is MNHNS and CDR2 SASEGT. The length of the CDR3 is 13 residues. Trimming removed 2 bases at V and 6 bases at J, with 8 bases between. The DNA for the CDR3 is TGTGCCAGCAGTGAATTAAGCCCTCAGCCCCAGCATTTT. Protein: CASSELSPQPQHF.

This chain joins TRBV18 and TRBJ1-1; 11 nucleotides align to TRBD1. The junction had 10 bases not matched to a gene; V was cut back by 4 bases and J by 6 bases. Germline CDR1 KGHSH, CDR2 LQKENI. The CDR3 totals 16 residues. CDR3 DNA: TGTGCCAGCTCACGATACCAGGACAGGGGGCAGTCTGAAGCTTTCTTT. Amino acid sequence: CASSRYQDRGQSEAFF.

This rearrangement joins TRBV3-1 (or the pseudogene TRBV3-2) to TRBJ1-2; TRBD1 aligns across 7 bases. CDR3 length: 15 residues. The V and J ends lost 6 bases and 5 bases, in that order; junction bases with no gene match: 12. CDR1 is LGHDT and CDR2 is YNNKEL in the germline V gene (reference sequence). In DNA form, the CDR3 reads TGTGCCAGCAGTAGGGAACAGGGGAAGGTGTATGGCTACACCTTC. Amino acids: CASSREQGKVYGYTF.

The J gene is TRBJ1-4, the V gene TRBV18; D is perhaps TRBD1 (5 bases). Germline V gives CDR1 KGHSH, CDR2 LQKENI. Trimming pared 6 bases from V and 1 base from J, leaving 9 bases between. The CDR3 spans 14 residues. The CDR3 sequence: CASSEGVTNEKLFF. CDR3 nucleotides: TGTGCCAGCTCGGAAGGGGTAACTAATGAAAAACTGTTTTTT.

The chain links TRBV6-2 or TRBV6-3 to TRBJ2-3, with D perhaps matching TRBD2 (6 bases). Trimming took 2 bases from V and 0 from J, leaving 18 bases between them. This CDR3 is 18 amino acids long. Per the germline V gene, CDR1 is MNHEY and CDR2 is SVGEGT. CDR3 in amino acids: CASSYGYGRGGSTDTQYF. The CDR3, as DNA: TGTGCCAGCAGTTACGGATATGGGCGGGGTGGAAGCACAGATACGCAGTATTTT.